Sequencing of this T cell receptor beta chain was carried out in a study of blood T cell repertoires in COVID-19. At the level of the study: PBMCs, B-cell-depleted T cells, or T cells provided the cDNA or gDNA that made up the material.

Germline values: CDR1 LGHDT, CDR2 YNNKEL (reference sequence). This CDR3 region has 15 residues. V lost 0 bases, J lost 7 bases, and 10 bases lay in between. Per the original data handling: Reference gene primers were amplified, and this amplification served to estimate nucleated cell counts. Assay: immunoSEQ multiplex PCR; the TCRdb copy retains only in-frame clones and omits some. V, J and clone size reflect that table, while D and trimming were determined from the DNA. The data contain 270,000 or so clones, approximately 88% of them seen just once; the ten biggest clones take up more than 1.2%. The specimen was peripheral blood. This chain joins TRBV3-1 (or the pseudogene TRBV3-2) and TRBJ1-6, with no clear D. The origin of this receptor is a human donor with COVID-19, enrolled during active disease. The donor label of this sample is uncertain. CDR3 sequence (DNA): TGTGCCAGCAGCCAAGAGGCGACGGGGAATTCACCCCTCCACTTT. As protein: CASSQEATGNSPLHF.